These T cell receptor beta chains were read from a single sample in a study of T cells in Graves' hyperthyroidism and ophthalmopathy. Each CDR3 protein gets one entry after TCRdb re-called the multiplex PCR reads with MiXCR. In the table there are under 650,000 distinct CDR3 sequences, about 17% of which are singletons. Material: blood. These receptors were obtained from a woman in her 30s with Graves' hyperthyroidism. The CDR3 runs from the conserved cysteine through the conserved F or W. The D gene is left open where the match is weak. Clone sizes are given selectively: once, few, many, or a class where the clone is expanded.

j_gene: TRBJ1-3; d_gene: .; v_gene: TRBV24-1; abundance: many; CDR3aa: CALTPSSGNTIYF; CDR3nt: TGTGCCCTGACACCCAGCTCTGGAAACACCATATATTTT
j_gene: TRBJ1-2; d_gene: .; v_gene: TRBV29-1; abundance: .; CDR3aa: CSVEGLKGYTF; CDR3nt: TGCAGCGTTGAGGGTCTTAAGGGCTACACCTTC
j_gene: TRBJ2-4; d_gene: TRBD1; v_gene: TRBV10-3; abundance: few; CDR3aa: CAISGAGGPGENIQYF; CDR3nt: TGTGCCATCAGTGGGGCAGGGGGCCCCGGGGAAAACATTCAGTACTTC
j_gene: TRBJ2-5; d_gene: .; v_gene: TRBV6-1; abundance: .; CDR3aa: CASTNGVSSGTQYF; CDR3nt: TGTGCCAGCACCAACGGGGTCTCGTCGGGGACCCAGTACTTC
j_gene: TRBJ2-3; d_gene: .; v_gene: TRBV7-2; abundance: .; CDR3aa: CASSLGVLSTDTQYF; CDR3nt: TGTGCCAGCAGCTTAGGGGTCCTAAGCACAGATACGCAGTATTTT
j_gene: TRBJ2-7; d_gene: .; v_gene: TRBV29-1; abundance: .; CDR3aa: CSAGVSASSYEQYF; CDR3nt: TGCAGCGCTGGGGTCAGTGCCAGCTCCTACGAGCAGTACTTC
j_gene: TRBJ1-5; d_gene: .; v_gene: TRBV2; abundance: many; CDR3aa: CASKNRDSNQPQHF; CDR3nt: TGTGCCAGCAAGAACAGGGATAGCAATCAGCCCCAGCATTTT
j_gene: TRBJ2-2; d_gene: .; v_gene: TRBV12-3/TRBV12-4; abundance: few; CDR3aa: CASRPQGPGELFF; CDR3nt: TGTGCCAGCAGGCCACAGGGACCCGGGGAGCTGTTTTTT
j_gene: TRBJ2-4; d_gene: .; v_gene: TRBV2; abundance: many; CDR3aa: CASSEESALAKNIQYF; CDR3nt: TGTGCCAGCAGTGAAGAGTCAGCCCTAGCCAAAAACATTCAGTACTTC
j_gene: TRBJ1-2; d_gene: TRBD1; v_gene: TRBV28; abundance: many; CDR3aa: CASSPGDRMNYGYTF; CDR3nt: TGTGCCAGCAGTCCGGGGGACAGGATGAACTATGGCTACACCTTC
j_gene: TRBJ2-7; d_gene: .; v_gene: TRBV27; abundance: many; CDR3aa: CASSLSNAHEQYF; CDR3nt: TGTGCCAGCAGTTTATCCAACGCCCACGAGCAGTACTTC
j_gene: TRBJ2-5; d_gene: .; v_gene: TRBV12-3/TRBV12-4; abundance: many; CDR3aa: CASSFNAGQETQYF; CDR3nt: TGTGCCAGCAGTTTTAATGCCGGCCAAGAGACCCAGTACTTC